The clone carrying this T cell receptor beta chain turned up a few times. Its cognate antigen is unknown. The sample belongs to a study of beta chain features in type 1 diabetes. Study as a whole: The patients were much like the healthy donors in age, gender and cell yields.

The CDR3 has 15 residues. Germline V gene data show CDR1 as SGHRS and CDR2 as YFSETQ. Trimming shortened V by 4 bases and J by 3 bases, and 11 bases separated the two germline ends. General observations from the study: Any HLA effect on TCRB rearrangement was left unresolved by small sub-analyses. Shorter TCRB CDR3s, moderately but significantly so, marked every one of the four CD4+ subsets in Type 1 diabetes patients. The study found that naive, central memory and Treg TCRB repertoires appeared more similar in patients than in healthy donors.

The isolated RNA, all of it, was reverse transcribed, so expressed TCRB transcripts were what got sequenced. Libraries were prepared by immunoSEQ multiplex PCR; TCRdb keeps only in-frame clonotypes and omits some of them. This table holds about 710,000 clones, 11% to 15% found once. This sequence was found in a man between 18 and 35 years old with type 1 diabetes. The sequenced material came from naive CD4+ T cells from blood. The genes are TRBV5-1 and TRBJ2-6; perhaps TRBD1 as D (5 bases). The CDR3 bases are TGCGCCAGCAGCCTAGGGGCTGGTGGGGCCAACGTCCTGACTTTC. Protein product: CASSLGAGGANVLTF.